The sequence of this TCR beta chain was determined in a study of blood T cells in healthy people across ages. With respect to this clonotype: What it binds is unknown.

The second PCR ran roughly 7 to 11 cycles with a sample-barcoded 5' primer and J-beta primers. Each cDNA was tagged by a template-switch adaptor containing 12 random nucleotides. TCRdb fed the 5' RACE reads into MiXCR, producing one record per CDR3 protein. The repertoire holds about a million distinct CDR3 sequences, with roughly 50% as singletons. The V gene end was trimmed by 5 bases and the J gene end by 4 bases; junction bases not matched to a gene: 11. Per germline, CDR1 MNHNY and CDR2 SVGAGI (reference sequence). The CDR3 extends over 16 amino acids. Notes on the study in general: Significant beta diversity loss was already apparent by age about 42, declining roughly linearly. Calculation of diversity from one million T cells yielded estimates considered to be underestimates.

The rearrangement joins TRBV6-6 to TRBJ2-3; 8 nucleotides align to TRBD2. The source of this sequence is a woman aged 55-75 years in good health. Sequences were obtained from blood. The CDR3 region has the DNA TGTGCCAGCAGTCACCCGCGAACGGGAGGGCCAGATACGCAGTATTTT. Protein sequence: CASSHPRTGGPDTQYF.